This T cell receptor beta chain was recorded in a study of graft-versus-host responses after intestinal transplantation. Across the study: All of the recipients had induction that used anti-thymocyte globulin, then tacrolimus and steroids for around three years. Study-wide findings and caveats: GvH clones occurred in recipient marrow; some first appeared in ileum or blood. Subjects displaying graft-donor T cell macrochimerism possessed elevated graft-versus-host to host-versus-graft clonal ratios inside allografts.

The data were produced by immunoSEQ multiplex PCR, yet TCRdb's version contains in-frame clones alone and is incomplete. The data hold 100,000 or so clones, with 85% to 95% observed a single time. A remark on this clone: The target antigen is unknown.

V shed 4 bases and J shed 3 bases, with 13 bases lying between them. The length of the CDR3 is 15 residues. In germline, CDR1 is KGHSH, CDR2 LQKENI. V usage is TRBV18 and J usage is TRBJ1-3, with a possible D match to TRBD1 (6 bases). Sequences were derived from unstimulated CD8+ T cells sorted from spleen or lymph node cells, sampled before intestinal transplant. The sequence came from a human donor who received an intestinal transplant. CDR3 in DNA: TGTGCCAGCTCACGAGGGGGGGGGAGTGGAAACACCATATATTTT. This sequence encodes CASSRGGGSGNTIYF.